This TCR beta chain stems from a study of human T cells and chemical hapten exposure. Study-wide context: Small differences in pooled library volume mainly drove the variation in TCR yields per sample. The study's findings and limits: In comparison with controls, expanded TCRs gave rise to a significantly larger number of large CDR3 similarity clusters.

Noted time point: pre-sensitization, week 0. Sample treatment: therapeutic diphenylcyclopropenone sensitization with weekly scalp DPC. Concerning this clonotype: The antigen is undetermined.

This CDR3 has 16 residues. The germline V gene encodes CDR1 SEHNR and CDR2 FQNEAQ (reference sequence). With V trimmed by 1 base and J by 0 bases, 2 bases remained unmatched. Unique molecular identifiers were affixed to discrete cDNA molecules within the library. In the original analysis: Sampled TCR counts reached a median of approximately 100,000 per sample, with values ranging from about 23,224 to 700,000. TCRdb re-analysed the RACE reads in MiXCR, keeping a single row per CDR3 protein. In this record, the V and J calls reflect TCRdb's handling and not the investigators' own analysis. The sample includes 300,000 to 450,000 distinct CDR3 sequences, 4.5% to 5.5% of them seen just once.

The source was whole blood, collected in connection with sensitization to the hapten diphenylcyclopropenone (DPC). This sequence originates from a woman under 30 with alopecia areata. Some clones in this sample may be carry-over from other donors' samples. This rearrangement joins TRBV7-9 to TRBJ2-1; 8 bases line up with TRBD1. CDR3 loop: CASSLVTGGSYNEQFF. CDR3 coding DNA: TGTGCCAGCAGCTTAGTTACAGGGGGCTCCTACAATGAGCAGTTCTTC.